These 19 T cell receptor beta chains were all obtained from the same sample, sequenced in a study of spatial heterogeneity in lung cancer. TCRdb passed the 5' RACE reads through MiXCR, listing each CDR3 protein once. The sample includes 25,000 to 35,000 distinct CDR3 sequences, roughly 5% of them seen just once. As to time point: blood at routine non-recurrence follow-up after resection. The sequenced sample was PBMCs, obtained at follow-up. These TCRs come from a female donor with early-stage non-small cell lung cancer.

This clonotype appeared many times. The chain joins TRBV7-2 to TRBJ2-5, with D tentatively TRBD2 (5 bases). Looked up from germline, CDR1 is SGHTA and CDR2 is FQGNSA. Trimming took 5 bases from V and 2 from J, leaving 15 bases between them. The CDR3 has 15 amino acids. CDR3 protein: CASSLTGGPQETQYF. DNA of the CDR3: TGTGCCAGCAGCCTTACGGGCGGGCCACAAGAGACCCAGTACTTC.

The chain recombines TRBV7-2 with TRBJ2-3; D gene ambiguous. The CDR3 loop spans 12 amino acids. Germline CDR1 is SGHTA and CDR2 is FQGNSA. The V end was cut by 5 bases, the J end by 10 bases, with 13 bases between. The CDR3, as DNA: TGTGCCAGCAGCCCCCCCGGCCGCGCGCAGTATTTT. This codes for CASSPPGRAQYF.

This clonotype was recorded many times. This sequence may be a read error, since a much larger clone differs from it by one base. This CDR3 is CSGSTDTQYF. The CDR3 nucleotides are TGCAGTGGTAGCACAGATACGCAGTATTTT. The rearrangement uses TRBV20-1 and TRBJ2-3, with unresolved D. CDR1 is DFQATT, CDR2 SNEGSKA, per germline (reference sequence). The CDR3 totals 10 residues. Trimming took off 7 bases at V and 0 bases at J, with 2 bases between the two ends.

Comments on this clonotype: Since a much larger clone is just one base distant, this may be a read error. The chain couples TRBV11-2 to TRBJ2-5; possibly TRBD1 or TRBD2 for D (5 bases each). This CDR3 has 16 amino acids. Germline V lookup: CDR1 SGHAT, CDR2 FQNNGV. The CDR3 DNA reads as TGTGCCAACAGCTTAGATGGGGGAGCGAGACGAGAGACCCAGTACTTC. It is translated as CANSLDGGARRETQYF.

This clonotype was found many times. CDR3 region: CASSQERLAGYNEQFF. CDR3 nucleotide sequence: TGTGCCAGCAGCCAAGAGCGGCTAGCGGGTTACAATGAGCAGTTCTTC. The rearrangement joins TRBV4-2 to TRBJ2-1; 8 bases match TRBD2. J lost 4 bases, V lost 0 bases, and 5 bases had no gene match. CDR3 length equals 16 residues. Germline CDR1 and CDR2: LGHNA and YNFKEQ.

This clonotype has at least ten counts. The chain carries TRBV19 and TRBJ1-2; possible D gene TRBD1, 5 bases. Germline assignment: CDR1 LNHDA and CDR2 SQIVND (reference sequence). This CDR3 is built from 15 residues. V was clipped by 4 bases and J by 5 bases, with 17 bases between them. As DNA, the CDR3 is TGTGCCAGTAGTACGACGGGACGGAGAGGATATGGCTACACCTTC. It specifies CASSTTGRRGYGYTF.

In this sample, this clonotype turned up many times. CDR3 sequence reads: CASSLLMNTGELFF. For the CDR3, the DNA is TGTGCCAGCAGTTTACTGATGAACACCGGGGAGCTGTTTTTT. The rearrangement links TRBV28 to TRBJ2-2, with D hard to call. Trimming pared 2 bases from V and 1 base from J, leaving 5 bases between. In germline, CDR1 is MDHEN, CDR2 SYDVKM. There are 14 residues in the CDR3.

In its sample, this clonotype was seen many times. This chain links TRBV5-1 with TRBJ2-5; 11 bases are shared with TRBD1. The CDR3 runs 14 residues. V trimming: 4 bases; J trimming: 3 bases; junction bases outside the gene matches: 2. CDR1 and CDR2 (germline): SGHRS, YFSETQ. CDR3 sequence reads: CASSMGQGEETQYF. CDR3 DNA sequence: TGCGCCAGCAGCATGGGACAGGGGGAAGAGACCCAGTACTTC.

A few counts support this clonotype. The chain employs TRBV6-1 and TRBJ2-1, with 7 bases matching TRBD1. V lost 6 bases and J lost 13; bases outside the gene matches: 18. Germline V gene sequence: CDR1 MNHNS, CDR2 SASEGT. The length of the CDR3 is 15 residues. CDR3 DNA: TGTGCCAGCAGGGTTGTGGACAGGCAATCCCAAGACCAGTTCTTC. As protein: CASRVVDRQSQDQFF.

By sample share, this clonotype is medium-sized. The genes are TRBV29-1 and TRBJ1-1; possibly TRBD1 for D (5 bases). The CDR3 runs to 14 residues. Germline CDR1 and CDR2: SQVTM and ANQGSEA. Trimming left V 7 bases short and J 1 base short, with 16 bases between. CDR3 amino acids: CSADLGRQNTEAFF. In DNA form, the CDR3 reads TGCAGCGCAGACCTGGGACGGCAGAACACTGAAGCTTTCTTT.

At least ten counts were recorded for this clonotype. V gene TRBV29-1 combines with J gene TRBJ2-2; D gene unclear. V lost 3 bases, J lost 5 bases, and 10 bases lay in between. Per the germline V gene, CDR1 is SQVTM and CDR2 is ANQGSEA. The CDR3 consists of 13 residues. CDR3 coding DNA: TGCAGCGTTGAGGGGAAGGGTACCGGGGAGCTGTTTTTT. It specifies CSVEGKGTGELFF.

This clonotype was seen at least ten times. The J gene is TRBJ2-5, the V gene TRBV7-2; TRBD2 aligns across 9 bases. The germline V gene encodes CDR1 SGHTA and CDR2 FQGNSA. The CDR3 runs 15 residues. V gave up 2 bases and J gave up 5 bases; unmatched junction bases: 6. CDR3 DNA: TGTGCCAGCAGCTTATTAGCGGGAGTAGGTGAGACCCAGTACTTC. It is translated as CASSLLAGVGETQYF. The complete variable domain, with remaining parts taken from reference TRBV7-2 and TRBJ2-5, reads GAGVSQSPSNKVTEKGKDVELRCDPISGHTALYWYRQSLGQGLEFLIYFQGNSAPDKSGLPSDRFSAERTGGSVSTLTIQRTQQEDSAVYLCASSLLAGVGETQYFGPGTRLLVL.

To note about this clonotype: A clone one base away is much larger, so this may be a read error. The chain carries TRBV6-5 and TRBJ2-7, with 8 bases identical to TRBD2. V lost 6 bases, J lost 5 bases, and 9 bases stayed unmatched. Per germline, CDR1 MNHEY and CDR2 SVGAGI. The CDR3 runs 14 residues. In nucleotides, the CDR3 is TGTGCCAGCAGGCGGACGGGAGGGCCCCACGAGCAGTACTTC. Translating gives CASRRTGGPHEQYF.

This clonotype was detected ten times or more. This sequence joins TRBV24-1 and TRBJ2-5; 9 bases are shared with TRBD1. The CDR3 extends over 15 amino acids. Germline V gives CDR1 KGHDR, CDR2 SFDVKD. V was clipped by 4 bases and J by 5 bases; unmatched bases: 7. CDR3 residues: CATSDPQGAGETQYF. CDR3 coding DNA: TGTGCCACCAGTGACCCACAGGGGGCCGGGGAGACCCAGTACTTC.

This clonotype appeared many times. V gene TRBV7-9 combines with J gene TRBJ1-6; D remains unclear. This CDR3 has 13 amino acids. Germline lookup yields CDR1 SEHNR and CDR2 FQNEAQ (reference sequence). V was cut by 5 bases and J by 7 bases, with 9 bases left in between. The CDR3 sequence is CASSLTLNSPLHF. CDR3 coding DNA: TGTGCCAGCAGCCTAACCTTGAATTCACCCCTCCACTTT.

This clonotype appeared many times. The chain recombines TRBV29-1 with TRBJ1-1; 7 nucleotides align to TRBD1. This CDR3 contains 14 residues. V was clipped by 5 bases and J by 6 bases; unmatched bases: 12. Germline assignment: CDR1 SQVTM and CDR2 ANQGSEA. CDR3 in amino acids: CSVIQGGASSEAFF. As DNA, the CDR3 is TGCAGCGTTATCCAGGGGGGCGCGTCCTCTGAAGCTTTCTTT.

There are many counts of this clonotype. This sequence joins TRBV18 and TRBJ2-1, with D perhaps matching TRBD2 (6 bases). The CDR3 runs to 11 residues. Trimming removed 5 bases at V and 9 bases at J, with 8 bases between. In germline, CDR1 is KGHSH, CDR2 LQKENI. Written as DNA, the CDR3 is TGTGCCAGCTCAGAGGGACTTGAGCAGTTCTTC. Encoded protein: CASSEGLEQFF. Based on the CDR3 plus reference TRBV18 and TRBJ2-1, the full variable domain is NAGVMQNPRHLVRRRGQEARLRCSPMKGHSHVYWYRQLPEEGLKFMVYLQKENIIDESGMPKERFSAEFPKEGPSILRIQQVVRGDSAAYFCASSEGLEQFFGPGTRLTVL.

This clonotype occurred many times. This chain joins TRBV20-1 and TRBJ2-3, with 12 bases identical to TRBD2. J lost 4 bases, V lost 4 bases, and 6 bases had no gene match. CDR1 and CDR2 (germline): DFQATT, SNEGSKA (reference sequence). This CDR3 has 15 residues. The CDR3 protein is CSAKGLAGRSDTQYF. DNA of the CDR3: TGCAGTGCTAAAGGACTAGCGGGAAGATCAGATACGCAGTATTTT.

This clonotype was seen a handful of times. The chain joins TRBV11-2 to TRBJ2-5; TRBD2 might be the D (6 bases). The CDR3 sequence is 14 residues long. Trimming removed 3 bases from V and 5 bases from J, with 13 bases in between. Germline loops: CDR1 SGHAT, CDR2 FQNNGV. The CDR3 is CASSLAGPGETQYF. In DNA form, the CDR3 reads TGTGCCAGCAGCTTGGCGGGGCCAGGGGAGACCCAGTACTTC.